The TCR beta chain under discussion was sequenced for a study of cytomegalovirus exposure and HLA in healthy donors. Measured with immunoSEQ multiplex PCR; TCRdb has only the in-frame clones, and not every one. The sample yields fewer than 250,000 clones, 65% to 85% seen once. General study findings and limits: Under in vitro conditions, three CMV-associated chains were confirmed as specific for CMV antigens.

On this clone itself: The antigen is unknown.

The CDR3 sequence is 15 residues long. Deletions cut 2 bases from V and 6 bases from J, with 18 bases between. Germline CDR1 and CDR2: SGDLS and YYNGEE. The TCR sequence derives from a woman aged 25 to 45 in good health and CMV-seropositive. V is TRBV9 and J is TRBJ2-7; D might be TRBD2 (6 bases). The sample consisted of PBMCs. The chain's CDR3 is CASSVSGTLRGEQYF. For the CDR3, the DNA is TGTGCCAGCAGCGTGTCCGGGACTTTAAGGGGCGAGCAGTACTTC.